The entry below gives a single TCR beta chain sequence along with its context. The CDR3 is 15 amino acids. Trimming removed 5 bases from V and 5 bases from J; junction bases left unmatched: 6. Germline V gene lookup returns CDR1 SNHLY and CDR2 FYNNEI. Vbeta (60) and Jbeta (13) primers were used in the PCR. TCRdb's copy holds only in-frame clones and misses some; the assay was immunoSEQ multiplex PCR. This sample's clone table lists roughly 200,000 clones. This specimen belongs to a study of cytomegalovirus exposure and HLA in healthy donors. This rearrangement joins TRBV2 to TRBJ2-7; 13 bases match TRBD2. This TCR was recovered from a girl under 10 years old in good health and CMV-seropositive. Sequencing used PBMCs. The CDR3 DNA sequence: TGTGCCAGCAGTTGGACTAGCGGGAGAGAGGACGAGCAGTACTTC. Amino acids: CASSWTSGREDEQYF.